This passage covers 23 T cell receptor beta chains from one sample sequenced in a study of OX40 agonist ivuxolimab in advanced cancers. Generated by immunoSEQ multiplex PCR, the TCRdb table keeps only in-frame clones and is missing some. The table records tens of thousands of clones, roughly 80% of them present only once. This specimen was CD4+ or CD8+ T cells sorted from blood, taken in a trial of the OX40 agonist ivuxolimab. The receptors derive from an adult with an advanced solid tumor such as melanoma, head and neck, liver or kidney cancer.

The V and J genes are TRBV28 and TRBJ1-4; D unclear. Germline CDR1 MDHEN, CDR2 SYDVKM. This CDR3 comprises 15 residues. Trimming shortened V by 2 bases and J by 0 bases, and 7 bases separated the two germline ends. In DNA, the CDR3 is TGTGCCAGCAGTTTACGCAGAGCAACTAATGAAAAACTGTTTTTT. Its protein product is CASSLRRATNEKLFF. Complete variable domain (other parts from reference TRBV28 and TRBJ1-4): DVKVTQSSRYLVKRTGEKVFLECVQDMDHENMFWYRQDPGLGLRLIYFSYDVKMKEKGDIPEGYSVSREKKERFSLILESASTNQTSMYLCASSLRRATNEKLFFGSGTQLSVL.

The CDR3 is CASSVNREWNTEAFF. In nucleotides, the CDR3 is TGTGCCAGCAGTGTTAACAGGGAATGGAACACTGAAGCTTTCTTT. The chain combines TRBV2 with TRBJ1-1, with D maybe TRBD1 (6 bases). Trimming stripped 4 bases from V and 1 base from J, with 13 bases between. The CDR3 length is 15 residues. Germline CDR1 reads SNHLY; CDR2 reads FYNNEI.

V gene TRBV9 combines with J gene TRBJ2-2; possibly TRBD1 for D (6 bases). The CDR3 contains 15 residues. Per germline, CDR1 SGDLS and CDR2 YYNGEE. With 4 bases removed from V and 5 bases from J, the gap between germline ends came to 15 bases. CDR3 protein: CASSLNTGWTGELFF. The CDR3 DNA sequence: TGTGCCAGCAGCCTAAATACAGGGTGGACCGGGGAGCTGTTTTTT.

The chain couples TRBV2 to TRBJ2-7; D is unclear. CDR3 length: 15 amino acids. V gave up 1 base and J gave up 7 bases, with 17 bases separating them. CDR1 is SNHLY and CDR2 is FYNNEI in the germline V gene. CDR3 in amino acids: CASSEDRVSRLEQYF. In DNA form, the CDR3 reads TGTGCCAGCAGTGAAGATCGGGTTAGCCGGCTGGAGCAGTACTTC.

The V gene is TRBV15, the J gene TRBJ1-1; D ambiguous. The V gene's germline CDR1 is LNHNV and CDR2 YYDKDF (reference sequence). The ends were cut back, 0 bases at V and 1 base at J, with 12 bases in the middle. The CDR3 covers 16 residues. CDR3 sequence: CATSREIGQKNTEAFF. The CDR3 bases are TGTGCCACCAGCAGAGAGATAGGGCAGAAGAACACTGAAGCTTTCTTT.

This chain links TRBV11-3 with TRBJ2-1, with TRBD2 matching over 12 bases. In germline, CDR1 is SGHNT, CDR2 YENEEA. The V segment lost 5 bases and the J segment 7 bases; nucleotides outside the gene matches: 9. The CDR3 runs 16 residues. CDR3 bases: TGTGCCAGCAGCCCCACCGGACTAGCGGGGATAAATGAGCAGTTCTTC. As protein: CASSPTGLAGINEQFF.

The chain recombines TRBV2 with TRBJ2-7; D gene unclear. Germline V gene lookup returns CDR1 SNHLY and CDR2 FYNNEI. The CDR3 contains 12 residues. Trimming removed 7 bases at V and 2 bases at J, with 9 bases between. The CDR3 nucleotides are TGTGCCAGCACGGAAGCCGCCTACGAGCAGTACTTC. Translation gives CASTEAAYEQYF.

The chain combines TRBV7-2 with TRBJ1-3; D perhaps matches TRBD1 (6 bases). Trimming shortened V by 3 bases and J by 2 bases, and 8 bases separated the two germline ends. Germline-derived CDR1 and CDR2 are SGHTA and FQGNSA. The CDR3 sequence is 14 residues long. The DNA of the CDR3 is TGTGCCAGCAGCTTGGGGGCGGCTGGAAACACCATATATTTT. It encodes CASSLGAAGNTIYF.

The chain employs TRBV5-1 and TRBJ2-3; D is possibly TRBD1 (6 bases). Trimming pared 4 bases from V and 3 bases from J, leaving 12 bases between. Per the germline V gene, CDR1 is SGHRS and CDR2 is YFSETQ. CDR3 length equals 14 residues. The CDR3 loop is CASSALRGTDTQYF. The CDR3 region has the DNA TGCGCCAGCAGCGCCCTAAGGGGGACAGATACGCAGTATTTT.

The CDR3 DNA sequence: TGCGCCAGCAGCCAAGCCCCCGCAGGAGCCCCCTACGAGCAGTACTTC. The encoded protein is CASSQAPAGAPYEQYF. The chain joins TRBV4-3 to TRBJ2-7, with D unresolved. Germline CDR1 LGHNA, CDR2 YSLEER. CDR3 length: 16 amino acids. The V end lost 1 base, the J end lost 2 bases, and 15 bases lay between the germline ends.

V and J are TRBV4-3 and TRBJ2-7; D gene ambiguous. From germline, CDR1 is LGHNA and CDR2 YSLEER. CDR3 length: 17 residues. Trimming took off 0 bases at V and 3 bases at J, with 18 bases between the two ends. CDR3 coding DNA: TGCGCCAGCAGCCAAGAATTAGGCCTGGTAGGTGTCTACGAGCAGTACTTC. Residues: CASSQELGLVGVYEQYF.

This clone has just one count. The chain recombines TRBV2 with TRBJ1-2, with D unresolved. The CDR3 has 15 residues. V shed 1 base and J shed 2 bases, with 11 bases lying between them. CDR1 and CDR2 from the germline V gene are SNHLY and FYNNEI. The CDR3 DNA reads TGTGCCAGCAGTGAAGGTTCAGGCGCCAACTATGGCTACACCTTC. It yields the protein CASSEGSGANYGYTF.

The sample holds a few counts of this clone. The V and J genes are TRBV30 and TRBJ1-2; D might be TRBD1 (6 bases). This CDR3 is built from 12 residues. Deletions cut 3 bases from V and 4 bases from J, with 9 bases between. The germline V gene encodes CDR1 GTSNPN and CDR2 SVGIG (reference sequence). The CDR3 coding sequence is TGTGCCTGGAGCGGGGGCAGCTATGGCTACACCTTC. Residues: CAWSGGSYGYTF.

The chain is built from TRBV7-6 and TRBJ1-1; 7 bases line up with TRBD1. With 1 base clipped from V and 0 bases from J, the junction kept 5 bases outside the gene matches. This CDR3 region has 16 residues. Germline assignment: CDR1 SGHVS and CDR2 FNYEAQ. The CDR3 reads CASSLVQGGMNTEAFF. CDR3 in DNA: TGTGCCAGCAGCTTAGTCCAGGGGGGAATGAACACTGAAGCTTTCTTT. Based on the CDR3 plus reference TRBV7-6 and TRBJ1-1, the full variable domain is GAGVSQSPRYKVTKRGQDVALRCDPISGHVSLYWYRQALGQGPEFLTYFNYEAQQDKSGLPNDRFSAERPEGSISTLTIQRTEQRDSAMYRCASSLVQGGMNTEAFFGQGTRLTVV.

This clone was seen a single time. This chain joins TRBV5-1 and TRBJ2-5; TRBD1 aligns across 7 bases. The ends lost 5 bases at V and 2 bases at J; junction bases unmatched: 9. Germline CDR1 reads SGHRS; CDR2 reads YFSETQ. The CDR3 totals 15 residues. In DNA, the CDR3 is TGCGCCAGCAGATCCCAGGGACAGCTTCAAGAGACCCAGTACTTC. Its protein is CASRSQGQLQETQYF.

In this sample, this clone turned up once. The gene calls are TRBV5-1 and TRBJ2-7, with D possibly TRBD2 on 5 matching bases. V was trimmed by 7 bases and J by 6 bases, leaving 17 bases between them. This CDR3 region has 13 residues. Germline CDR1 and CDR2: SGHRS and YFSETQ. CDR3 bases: TGCGCCAGCTCTAGGAGTATGGGGAGCGAGCAGTACTTC. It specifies CASSRSMGSEQYF.

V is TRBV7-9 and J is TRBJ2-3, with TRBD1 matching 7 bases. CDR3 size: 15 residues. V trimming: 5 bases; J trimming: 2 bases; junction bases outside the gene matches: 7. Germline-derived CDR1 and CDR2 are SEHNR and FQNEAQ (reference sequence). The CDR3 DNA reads TGTGCCAGCAGCCACTACAGGGGCTCCACAGATACGCAGTATTTT. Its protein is CASSHYRGSTDTQYF.

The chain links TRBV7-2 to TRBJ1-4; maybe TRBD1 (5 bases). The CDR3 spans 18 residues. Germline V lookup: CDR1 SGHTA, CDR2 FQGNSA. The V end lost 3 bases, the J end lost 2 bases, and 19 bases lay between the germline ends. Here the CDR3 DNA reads TGTGCCAGCAGCTTGACCGTAGCCTCTGGGGGTACTAATGAAAAACTGTTTTTT. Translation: CASSLTVASGGTNEKLFF.

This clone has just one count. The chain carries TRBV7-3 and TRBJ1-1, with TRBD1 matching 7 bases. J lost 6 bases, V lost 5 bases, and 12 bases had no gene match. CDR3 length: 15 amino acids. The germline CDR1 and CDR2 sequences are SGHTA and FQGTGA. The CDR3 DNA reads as TGTGCCAGCAGCCTCACAGGGGATTTTTTAGCTGAAGCTTTCTTT. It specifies CASSLTGDFLAEAFF.

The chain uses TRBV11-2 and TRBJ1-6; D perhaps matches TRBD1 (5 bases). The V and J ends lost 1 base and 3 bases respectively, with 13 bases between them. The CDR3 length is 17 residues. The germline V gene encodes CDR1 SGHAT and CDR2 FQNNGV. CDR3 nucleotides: TGTGCCAGCAGCTTAGTCGGAACGGGACTCTATAATTCACCCCTCCACTTT. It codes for CASSLVGTGLYNSPLHF. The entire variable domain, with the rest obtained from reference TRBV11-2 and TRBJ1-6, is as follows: EAGVAQSPRYKIIEKRQSVAFWCNPISGHATLYWYQQILGQGPKLLIQFQNNGVVDDSQLPKDRFSAERLKGVDSTLKIQPAKLEDSAVYLCASSLVGTGLYNSPLHFGNGTRLTVT.

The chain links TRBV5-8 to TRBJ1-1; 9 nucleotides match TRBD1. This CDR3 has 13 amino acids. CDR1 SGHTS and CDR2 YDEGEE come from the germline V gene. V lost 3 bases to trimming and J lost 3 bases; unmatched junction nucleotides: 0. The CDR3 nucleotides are TGTGCCAGCAGCTGGGACAGGGACACTGAAGCTTTCTTT. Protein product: CASSWDRDTEAFF.

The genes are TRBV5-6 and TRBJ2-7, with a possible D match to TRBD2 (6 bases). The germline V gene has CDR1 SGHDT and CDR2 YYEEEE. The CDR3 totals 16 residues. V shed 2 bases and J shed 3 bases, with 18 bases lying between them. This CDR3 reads CASSFGGVAAFYEQYF. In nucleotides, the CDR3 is TGTGCCAGCAGCTTTGGCGGAGTAGCGGCTTTCTACGAGCAGTACTTC.

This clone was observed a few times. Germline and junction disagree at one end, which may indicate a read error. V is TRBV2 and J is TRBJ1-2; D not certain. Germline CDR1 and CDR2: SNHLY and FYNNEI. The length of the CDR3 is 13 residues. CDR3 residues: CASSATDRQYPYF. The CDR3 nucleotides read TGTGCCAGCAGTGCCACGGACCGCCAGTACCCTTACTTC. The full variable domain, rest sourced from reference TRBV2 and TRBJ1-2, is EPEVTQTPSHQVTQMGQEVILRCVPISNHLYFYWYRQILGQKVEFLVSFYNNEISEKSEIFDDQFSVERPDGSNFTLKIRSTKLEDSAMYFCASSATDRQYPYFGSGTRLTVV.